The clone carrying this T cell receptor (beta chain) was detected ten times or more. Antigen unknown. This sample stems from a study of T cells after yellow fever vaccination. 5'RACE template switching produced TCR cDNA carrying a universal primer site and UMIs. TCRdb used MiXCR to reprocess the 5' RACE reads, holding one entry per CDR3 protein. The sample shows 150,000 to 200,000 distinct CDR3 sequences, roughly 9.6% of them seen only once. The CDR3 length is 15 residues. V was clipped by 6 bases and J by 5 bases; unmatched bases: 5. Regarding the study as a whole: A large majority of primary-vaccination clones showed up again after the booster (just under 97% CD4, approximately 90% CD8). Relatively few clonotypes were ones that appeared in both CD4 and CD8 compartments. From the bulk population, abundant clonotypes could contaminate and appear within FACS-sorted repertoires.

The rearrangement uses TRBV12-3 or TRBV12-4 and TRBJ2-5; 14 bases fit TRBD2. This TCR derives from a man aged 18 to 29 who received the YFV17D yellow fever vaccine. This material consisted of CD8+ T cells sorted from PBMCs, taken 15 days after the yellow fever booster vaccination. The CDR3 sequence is CASSSTSGGAETQYF. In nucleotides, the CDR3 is TGTGCCAGCAGCTCGACTAGCGGGGGGGCGGAGACCCAGTACTTC.